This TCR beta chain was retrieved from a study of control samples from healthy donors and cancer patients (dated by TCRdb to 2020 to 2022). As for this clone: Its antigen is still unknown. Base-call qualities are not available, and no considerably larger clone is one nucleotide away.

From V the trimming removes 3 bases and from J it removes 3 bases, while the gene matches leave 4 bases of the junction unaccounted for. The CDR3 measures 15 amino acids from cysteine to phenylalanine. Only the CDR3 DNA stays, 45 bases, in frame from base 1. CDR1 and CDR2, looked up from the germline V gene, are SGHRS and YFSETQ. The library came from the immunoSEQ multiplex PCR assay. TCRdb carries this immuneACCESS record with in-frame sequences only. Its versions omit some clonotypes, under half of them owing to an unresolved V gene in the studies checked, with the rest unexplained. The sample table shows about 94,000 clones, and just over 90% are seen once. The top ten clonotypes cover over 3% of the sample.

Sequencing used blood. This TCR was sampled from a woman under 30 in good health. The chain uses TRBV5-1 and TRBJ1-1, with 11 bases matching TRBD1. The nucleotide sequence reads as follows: TGCGCCAGCAGCTCGTGGGGACAGGGGGACACTGAAGCTTTCTTT. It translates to CASSSWGQGDTEAFF.